These T cell receptor beta chains were read from a single sample in a study of T cells in narcolepsy. Sequenced by immunoSEQ multiplex PCR; TCRdb stores in-frame clones only, minus some. This sample has tens of thousands of clones, with 84% found just once. The material sequenced was CD45RA- memory CD4+ T cells from PBMCs. The receptors come from a human donor with narcolepsy. CDR3s include the opening cysteine and the closing phenylalanine or tryptophan. Fields, in order: clone size, D gene, V gene, CDR3 length, J gene, CDR3 protein, CDR3 DNA. D genes are given only for firm matches. Part of the rows lack a size; the others show once, few, many or a class for expanded clones.

-	-	TRBV6-5	14	TRBJ1-4	CASSLSATNEKLFF	TGTGCCAGCAGCCTGAGTGCAACTAATGAAAAACTGTTTTTT
-	-	TRBV30	16	TRBJ2-3	CAWSGGRGGSTDTQYF	TGTGCCTGGAGTGGGGGCAGGGGGGGTAGCACAGATACGCAGTATTTT
-	-	TRBV6-4	14	TRBJ2-7	CAPVSSQLSYEQYF	TGTGCCCCCGTTTCCAGCCAGCTCTCCTACGAGCAGTACTTC
-	-	TRBV4-3	17	TRBJ1-3	CASSQDLGLGSGNTIYF	TGCGCCAGCAGCCAAGATCTCGGCCTTGGGTCCGGAAACACCATATATTTT
-	-	TRBV28	15	TRBJ2-7	CASRPTGTVSYEQYF	TGTGCCAGCAGACCTACCGGGACCGTGTCCTACGAGCAGTACTTC
once	-	TRBV5-6	14	TRBJ1-4	CASNQAGFEEKLFF	TGTGCCAGCAACCAAGCTGGTTTCGAGGAAAAACTGTTTTTT
-	-	TRBV6-5	13	TRBJ1-1	CASSYDMNTEAFF	TGTGCCAGCAGTTACGATATGAACACTGAAGCTTTCTTT
few	-	TRBV2	14	TRBJ1-3	CASSEVGLGNTIYF	TGTGCCAGCAGTGAAGTCGGGCTTGGAAACACCATATATTTT
-	-	TRBV2	12	TRBJ2-3	CASNSPPDTQYF	TGTGCCAGCAATAGCCCCCCAGATACGCAGTATTTT
-	-	TRBV4-1	15	TRBJ1-5	CASSQSYGQFQPQHF	TGCGCCAGCAGCCAATCTTATGGACAGTTTCAGCCCCAGCATTTT
once	-	TRBV5-4	16	TRBJ2-5	CASSLEGGRNQETQYF	TGTGCCAGCAGCTTGGAAGGGGGTCGGAATCAAGAGACCCAGTACTTC
once	-	TRBV5-1	17	TRBJ1-3	CASSLEGLGAAGNTIYF	TGCGCCAGCAGCTTGGAGGGACTGGGAGCAGCGGGAAACACCATATATTTT
-	-	TRBV5-6	12	TRBJ2-7	CASSSPSMEQYF	TGTGCCAGCAGCTCCCCGAGTATGGAGCAGTACTTC
-	-	TRBV19	15	TRBJ1-5	CASSMGGQGRQPQHF	TGTGCCAGTAGTATGGGGGGGCAGGGGAGGCAGCCCCAGCATTTT
-	TRBD2	TRBV5-6	18	TRBJ2-6	CASSLVTAGAAGANVLTF	TGTGCCAGCAGCTTGGTGACAGCGGGGGCAGCTGGGGCCAACGTCCTGACTTTC
-	-	TRBV28	14	TRBJ2-3	CASSQSGEPNTQYF	TGTGCCAGCAGTCAATCTGGGGAACCGAATACGCAGTATTTT
once	-	TRBV19	11	TRBJ2-2	CASYRTGELFF	TGTGCCAGTTATAGAACCGGGGAGCTGTTTTTT
-	TRBD2	TRBV11-3	17	TRBJ2-1	CASSLGTGGGSYNEQFF	TGTGCCAGCAGCTTAGGCACTGGCGGGGGTTCCTACAATGAGCAGTTCTTC